One sample yielded the 22 T cell receptor beta chains listed below, sequenced in a study of blood T cell repertoires in COVID-19. Profiling relied on immunoSEQ multiplex PCR, and the TCRdb table lists in-frame clones only, not all of them. The table has over 150,000 clones, 91% seen once. The sequenced sample consisted of peripheral blood. Source of these receptors: a man aged 45 to 65 with acute or convalescent COVID-19.

This sequence joins TRBV7-8 and TRBJ1-1; a possible D gene is TRBD1 (5 bases). V lost 2 bases and J lost 1, with 5 bases in between. The CDR3 length is 13 residues. In germline, CDR1 is SGHVS, CDR2 FQNEAQ. The CDR3 DNA is TGTGCCAGCAGCTTACAGGGGAACACTGAAGCTTTCTTT. Its protein is CASSLQGNTEAFF.

This clone was seen once. The chain is built from TRBV19 and TRBJ2-5, with D perhaps matching TRBD2 (5 bases). Per the germline V gene, CDR1 is LNHDA and CDR2 is SQIVND (reference sequence). This CDR3 spans 14 amino acids. With 0 bases removed from V and 5 bases from J, the gap between germline ends came to 10 bases. CDR3 DNA sequence: TGTGCCAGTAGTATAGACCATCAGCGGGAGACCCAGTACTTC. Amino acids: CASSIDHQRETQYF. Full variable domain (missing parts from reference TRBV19 and TRBJ2-5): DGGITQSPKYLFRKEGQNVTLSCEQNLNHDAMYWYRQDPGQGLRLIYYSQIVNDFQKGDIAEGYSVSREKKESFPLTVTSAQKNPTAFYLCASSIDHQRETQYFGPGTRLLVL.

This clone was seen a few times. This chain connects TRBV4-3 to TRBJ1-2; no clear D. V lost 0 bases and J lost 4, with 15 bases in between. The germline V gene encodes CDR1 LGHNA and CDR2 YSLEER. The CDR3 is 16 residues long. The CDR3 sequence: CASSQELNGYSYGYTF. In nucleotides, the CDR3 is TGCGCCAGCAGCCAAGAACTCAACGGGTACTCCTATGGCTACACCTTC.

The chain recombines TRBV9 with TRBJ2-2; D possibly corresponds to TRBD2 (5 bases). CDR1 is SGDLS and CDR2 is YYNGEE in the germline V gene. Trimming cost V 0 bases and J 5 bases, with 14 bases left between them. The CDR3 runs 16 residues. CDR3 nucleotides: TGTGCCAGCAGCGTAGACGGAAGGACTCCAACCGGGGAGCTGTTTTTT. It encodes CASSVDGRTPTGELFF.

The V and J genes are TRBV7-3 and TRBJ2-7, with a tentative D call TRBD1 (6 bases). This CDR3 is built from 13 residues. Trimming cost V 1 base and J 6 bases, with 10 bases left between them. In germline, CDR1 is SGHTA, CDR2 FQGTGA. The CDR3 DNA is TGTGCCAGCAGCTTAAATCAGGGGTCCGAGCAGTACTTC. This encodes CASSLNQGSEQYF.

The J gene is TRBJ2-1, the V gene TRBV19; 8 bases agree with TRBD2. Trimming took 4 bases from V and 0 from J; bases not matched to a gene: 11. CDR3 length: 18 residues. Germline V gene sequence: CDR1 LNHDA, CDR2 SQIVND (reference sequence). This CDR3 reads CASSTIKLAESSYNEQFF. CDR3 nucleotides: TGTGCCAGTAGTACCATAAAACTAGCGGAAAGCTCCTACAATGAGCAGTTCTTC.

DNA of the CDR3: TGCGCCAGCAGCCCAGGACAGTTAACTAATGAAAAACTGTTTTTT. As protein: CASSPGQLTNEKLFF. The rearrangement uses TRBV5-1 and TRBJ1-4; TRBD1 might be the D (6 bases). V shed 4 bases and J shed 1 base, with 11 bases lying between them. Germline values: CDR1 SGHRS, CDR2 YFSETQ. The CDR3 contains 15 residues.

The chain employs TRBV6-2 or TRBV6-3 and TRBJ1-5; D possibly corresponds to TRBD1 (5 bases). This CDR3 comprises 16 residues. V dropped 5 bases and J dropped 0 bases, with 14 bases sitting between them. Germline CDR1 and CDR2: MNHEY and SVGEGT. The DNA for the CDR3 is TGTGCCAGCAGTGCCTTCGGGGGGGATAGCAATCAGCCCCAGCATTTT. Amino acids: CASSAFGGDSNQPQHF.

For this clone: Other DNA variants within this sample encode the same CDR3. The chain employs TRBV5-6 and TRBJ2-1, with a tentative D call TRBD2 (6 bases). Germline CDR1 SGHDT, CDR2 YYEEEE. This CDR3 is built from 13 residues. The V end was cut by 0 bases, the J end by 6 bases, with 7 bases between. The CDR3 reads CASSLAGGNEQFF. The DNA of the CDR3 is TGTGCCAGCAGCTTGGCCGGGGGCAATGAGCAGTTCTTC.

This chain links TRBV19 with TRBJ2-1; 10 nucleotides match TRBD2. J gave up 7 bases and V 3 bases, and 6 bases lay outside the gene matches. The CDR3 length is 15 residues. CDR1 is LNHDA, CDR2 SQIVND, per germline (reference sequence). The CDR3 region is CASSILAGVLNEQFF. CDR3 sequence (DNA): TGTGCCAGTAGTATTCTAGCGGGAGTACTGAATGAGCAGTTCTTC. Complete variable domain (other parts from reference TRBV19 and TRBJ2-1): DGGITQSPKYLFRKEGQNVTLSCEQNLNHDAMYWYRQDPGQGLRLIYYSQIVNDFQKGDIAEGYSVSREKKESFPLTVTSAQKNPTAFYLCASSILAGVLNEQFFGPGTRLTVL.

The J gene is TRBJ2-1, the V gene TRBV19; D call uncertain. The CDR3 has 14 amino acids. V was cut by 8 bases and J by 4 bases, with 15 bases left in between. The germline V gene encodes CDR1 LNHDA and CDR2 SQIVND (reference sequence). The CDR3 DNA sequence: TGTGCCAGTTCGAGAGGTGTGGATTACAATGAGCAGTTCTTC. Translation: CASSRGVDYNEQFF.

This chain links TRBV6-5 with TRBJ2-1; TRBD2 matches 13 bases. The germline CDR1 and CDR2 sequences are MNHEY and SVGAGI. The V segment lost 6 bases and the J segment 5 bases; nucleotides outside the gene matches: 1. CDR3 length: 14 residues. In DNA, the CDR3 is TGTGCCAGCAGCGGGACTAGCGGGAACAATGAGCAGTTCTTC. It codes for CASSGTSGNNEQFF.

The V call is TRBV5-6, the J call TRBJ1-1; 8 bases match TRBD1. V was clipped by 2 bases and J by 4 bases; unmatched bases: 7. CDR3 size: 15 residues. Germline CDR1 is SGHDT and CDR2 is YYEEEE. DNA of the CDR3: TGTGCCAGCAGCTTCGGGACAGGCGGTGGCACTGAAGCTTTCTTT. Amino acids: CASSFGTGGGTEAFF.

The chain has TRBV18 and TRBJ1-5; D ambiguous. V was cut by 3 bases and J by 1 base, with 13 bases left in between. Germline V gives CDR1 KGHSH, CDR2 LQKENI. The CDR3 contains 16 residues. CDR3 amino acids: CASSPFSTNSNQPQHF. CDR3 bases: TGTGCCAGCTCACCGTTCTCGACAAACAGCAATCAGCCCCAGCATTTT.

The chain couples TRBV27 to TRBJ1-5; no clear D. The V gene lost 6 bases and the J gene lost 1 base, with 10 bases spanning the gap. The CDR3 runs to 14 residues. Germline CDR1 and CDR2: MNHEY and SMNVEV (reference sequence). For the CDR3, the DNA is TGTGCCAGCAGACCAACGGGGAGCAATCAGCCCCAGCATTTT. This translates into CASRPTGSNQPQHF.

CDR3 residues: CASNLRGLIFGYTF. In DNA form, the CDR3 reads TGTGCCAGCAATTTAAGGGGCCTCATTTTTGGCTACACCTTC. The V call is TRBV6-5, the J call TRBJ1-2; possible D gene TRBD1, 5 bases. CDR3 length: 14 residues. From germline, CDR1 is MNHEY and CDR2 SVGAGI. The V and J ends lost 7 bases and 7 bases respectively, with 19 bases between them.

This clone came up once. This chain joins TRBV10-3 and TRBJ1-3, with TRBD1 as a possible D gene (6 bases). V was shortened by 6 bases and J by 6 bases, with 12 bases between the two germline ends. This CDR3 region has 13 residues. Germline V gene sequence: CDR1 ENHRY, CDR2 SYGVKD. The CDR3 reads CAISAGGPNTIYF. CDR3 bases: TGTGCCATCAGCGCGGGGGGGCCAAACACCATATATTTT.

This rearrangement joins TRBV19 to TRBJ2-3, with 9 bases that match TRBD2. The CDR3 is 15 amino acids. The trim removed 5 bases at V and 1 base at J, leaving 4 bases unmatched. Germline loops: CDR1 LNHDA, CDR2 SQIVND (reference sequence). CDR3 DNA sequence: TGTGCCAGTAGTCCCCGGACTAGCGGCACAGATACGCAGTATTTT. Its protein product is CASSPRTSGTDTQYF.

The chain is built from TRBV4-1 and TRBJ2-2, with D hard to call. CDR3 length equals 15 residues. Germline V gene lookup returns CDR1 MGHRA and CDR2 YSYEKL. V was pared by 1 base and J by 3 bases, with 9 bases between. The CDR3 loop reads CASSQVVGDTGELFF. The CDR3 bases are TGCGCCAGCAGCCAAGTAGTCGGAGACACCGGGGAGCTGTTTTTT.

The V and J genes are TRBV27 and TRBJ1-1; 9 bases match TRBD1. The V and J ends lost 5 bases and 7 bases, in that order; junction bases with no gene match: 8. This CDR3 contains 14 residues. Germline CDR1 reads MNHEY; CDR2 reads SMNVEV (reference sequence). This CDR3 reads CASSLYRGLGEAFF. The CDR3 DNA reads as TGTGCCAGCAGTCTTTACAGGGGGCTTGGTGAAGCTTTCTTT.

This clone was found a few times. The chain joins TRBV18 to TRBJ1-2; TRBD1 matches 7 bases. Germline loops: CDR1 KGHSH, CDR2 LQKENI. V gave up 2 bases and J gave up 5 bases; unmatched junction bases: 8. The CDR3 totals 15 residues. The CDR3 bases are TGTGCCAGCTCACCATCGGAGGGGGCCCTTTATGGCTACACCTTC. Its protein is CASSPSEGALYGYTF.

This chain joins TRBV6-6 and TRBJ1-1; D gene ambiguous. The CDR3 runs 12 residues. CDR1 MNHNY and CDR2 SVGAGI come from the germline V gene (reference sequence). Trimming stripped 0 bases from V and 5 bases from J, with 4 bases between. The CDR3 protein is CASSYSETEAFF. CDR3 nucleotides: TGTGCCAGCAGTTACTCCGAGACTGAAGCTTTCTTT.